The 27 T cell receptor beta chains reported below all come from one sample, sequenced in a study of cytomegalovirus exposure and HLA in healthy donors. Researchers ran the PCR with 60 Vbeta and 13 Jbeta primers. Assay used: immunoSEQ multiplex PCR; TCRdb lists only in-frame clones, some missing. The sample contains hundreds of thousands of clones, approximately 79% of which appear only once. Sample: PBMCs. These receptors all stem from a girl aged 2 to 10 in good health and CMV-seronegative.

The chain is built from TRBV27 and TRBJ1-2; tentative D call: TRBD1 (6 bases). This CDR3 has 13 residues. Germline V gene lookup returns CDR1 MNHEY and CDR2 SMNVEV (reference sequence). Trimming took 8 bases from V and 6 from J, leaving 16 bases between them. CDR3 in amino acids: CASSQGIVHGYTF. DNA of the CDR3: TGTGCCAGCTCCCAGGGGATTGTTCATGGCTACACCTTC.

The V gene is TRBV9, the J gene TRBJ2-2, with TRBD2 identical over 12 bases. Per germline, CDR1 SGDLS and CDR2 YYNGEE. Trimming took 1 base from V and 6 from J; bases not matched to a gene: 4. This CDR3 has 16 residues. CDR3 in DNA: TGTGCCAGCAGCGTATGGCTAGCGGGGGGGTCCGGGGAGCTGTTTTTT. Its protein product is CASSVWLAGGSGELFF. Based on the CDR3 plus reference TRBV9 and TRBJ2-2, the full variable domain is DSGVTQTPKHLITATGQRVTLRCSPRSGDLSVYWYQQSLDQGLQFLIQYYNGEERAKGNILERFSAQQFPDLHSELNLSSLELGDSALYFCASSVWLAGGSGELFFGEGSRLTVL.

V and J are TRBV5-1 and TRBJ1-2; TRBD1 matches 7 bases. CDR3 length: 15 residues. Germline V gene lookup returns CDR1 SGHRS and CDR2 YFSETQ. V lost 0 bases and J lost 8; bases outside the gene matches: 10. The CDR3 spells CASSLAGDRVWGYTF. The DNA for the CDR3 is TGCGCCAGCAGCTTGGCCGGCGACAGGGTTTGGGGCTACACCTTC.

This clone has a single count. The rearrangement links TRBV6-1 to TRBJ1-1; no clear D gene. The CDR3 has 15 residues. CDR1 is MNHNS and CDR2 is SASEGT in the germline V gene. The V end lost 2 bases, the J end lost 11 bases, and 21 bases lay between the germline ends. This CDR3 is CASSEYESTPNPAFF. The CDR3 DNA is TGTGCCAGCAGTGAATACGAGTCTACGCCAAACCCGGCTTTCTTT.

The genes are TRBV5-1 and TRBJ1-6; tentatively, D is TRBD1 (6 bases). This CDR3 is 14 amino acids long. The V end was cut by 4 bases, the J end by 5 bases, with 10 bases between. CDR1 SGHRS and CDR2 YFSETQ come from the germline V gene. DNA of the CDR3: TGCGCCAGCAGCAGGACAGATAATAATTCACCCCTCCACTTT. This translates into CASSRTDNNSPLHF.

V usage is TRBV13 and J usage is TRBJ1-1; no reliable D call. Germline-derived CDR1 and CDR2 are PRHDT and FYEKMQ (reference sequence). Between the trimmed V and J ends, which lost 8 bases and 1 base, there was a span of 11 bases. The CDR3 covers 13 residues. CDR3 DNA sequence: TGTGCCAGCGGGCCCCTGGCGAACACTGAAGCTTTCTTT. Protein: CASGPLANTEAFF.

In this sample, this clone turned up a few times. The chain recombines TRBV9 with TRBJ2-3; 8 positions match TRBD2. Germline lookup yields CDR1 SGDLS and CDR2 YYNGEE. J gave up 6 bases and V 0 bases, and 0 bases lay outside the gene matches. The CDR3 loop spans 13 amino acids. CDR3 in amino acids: CASSVGLADTQYF. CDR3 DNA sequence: TGTGCCAGCAGCGTAGGACTAGCGGATACGCAGTATTTT.

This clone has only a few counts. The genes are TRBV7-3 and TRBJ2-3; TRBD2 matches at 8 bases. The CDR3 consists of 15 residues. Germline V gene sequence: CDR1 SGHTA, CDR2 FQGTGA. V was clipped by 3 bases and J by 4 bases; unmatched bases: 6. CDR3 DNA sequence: TGTGCCAGCAGCTTTCGGGGGGGCTCCTCAGATACGCAGTATTTT. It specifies CASSFRGGSSDTQYF.

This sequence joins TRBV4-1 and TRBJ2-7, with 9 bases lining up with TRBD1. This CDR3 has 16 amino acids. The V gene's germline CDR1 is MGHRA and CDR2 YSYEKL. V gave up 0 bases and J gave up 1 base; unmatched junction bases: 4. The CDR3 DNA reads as TGCGCCAGCAGCCAAGAACTGACAGGGGGTTCCTACGAGCAGTACTTC. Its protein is CASSQELTGGSYEQYF.

As DNA, the CDR3 is TGTGCCAGCAGTGACGGGACTCCCTATAATTCACCCCTCCACTTT. Amino acid sequence: CASSDGTPYNSPLHF. The V gene is TRBV6-1, the J gene TRBJ1-6; TRBD1 might be the D (5 bases). The CDR3 is made up of 15 amino acids. Germline assignment: CDR1 MNHNS and CDR2 SASEGT. Trimming removed 3 bases at V and 2 bases at J, with 8 bases between.

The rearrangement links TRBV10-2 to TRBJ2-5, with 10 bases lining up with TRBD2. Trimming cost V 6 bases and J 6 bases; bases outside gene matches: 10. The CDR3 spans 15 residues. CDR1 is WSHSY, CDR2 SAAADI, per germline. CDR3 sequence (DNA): TGCGCCAGCAGCCCTCCACTAGCGGGACAACAGACCCAGTACTTC. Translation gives CASSPPLAGQQTQYF.

The chain's CDR3 is CASSSQGFSGNTIYF. The CDR3 DNA reads as TGCGCCAGCAGTTCGCAGGGATTCTCTGGAAACACCATATATTTT. This chain uses TRBV5-1 with TRBJ1-3, with D possibly being TRBD1 (5 bases). V lost 5 bases to trimming and J lost 0 bases, with 12 bases between them. CDR3 size: 15 residues. Germline loops: CDR1 SGHRS, CDR2 YFSETQ.

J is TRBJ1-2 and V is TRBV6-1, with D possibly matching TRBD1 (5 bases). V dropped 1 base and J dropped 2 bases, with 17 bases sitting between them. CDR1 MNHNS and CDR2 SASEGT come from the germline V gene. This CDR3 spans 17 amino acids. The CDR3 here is CASSEGQGYPSNYGYTF. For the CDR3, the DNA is TGTGCCAGCAGTGAAGGGCAGGGATATCCCTCCAACTATGGCTACACCTTC.

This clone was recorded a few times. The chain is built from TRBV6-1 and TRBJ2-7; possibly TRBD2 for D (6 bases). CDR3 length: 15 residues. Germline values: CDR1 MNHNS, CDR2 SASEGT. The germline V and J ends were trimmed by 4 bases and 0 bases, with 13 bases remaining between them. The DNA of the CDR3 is TGTGCCAGCAGTGGCCCCCCGGAGGGCTCCTACGAGCAGTACTTC. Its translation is CASSGPPEGSYEQYF.

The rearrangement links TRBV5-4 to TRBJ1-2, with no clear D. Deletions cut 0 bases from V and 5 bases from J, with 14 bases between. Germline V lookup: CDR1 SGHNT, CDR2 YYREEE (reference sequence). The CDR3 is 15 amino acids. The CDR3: CASSLAAEGGYGYTF. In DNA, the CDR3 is TGTGCCAGCAGCTTGGCTGCAGAGGGAGGTTATGGCTACACCTTC.

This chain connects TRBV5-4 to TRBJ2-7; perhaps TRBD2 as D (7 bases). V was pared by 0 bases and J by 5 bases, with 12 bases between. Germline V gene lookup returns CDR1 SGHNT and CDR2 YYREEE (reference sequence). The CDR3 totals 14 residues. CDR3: CASSLGGGYDEQYF. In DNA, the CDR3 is TGTGCCAGCAGCTTGGGCGGGGGCTACGACGAGCAGTACTTC.

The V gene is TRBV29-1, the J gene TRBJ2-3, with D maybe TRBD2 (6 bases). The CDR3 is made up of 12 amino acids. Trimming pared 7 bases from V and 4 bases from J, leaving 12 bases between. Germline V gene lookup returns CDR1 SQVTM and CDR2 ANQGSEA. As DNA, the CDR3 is TGCAGCGGCCTTTCGGGGGCAGATACGCAGTATTTT. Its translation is CSGLSGADTQYF.

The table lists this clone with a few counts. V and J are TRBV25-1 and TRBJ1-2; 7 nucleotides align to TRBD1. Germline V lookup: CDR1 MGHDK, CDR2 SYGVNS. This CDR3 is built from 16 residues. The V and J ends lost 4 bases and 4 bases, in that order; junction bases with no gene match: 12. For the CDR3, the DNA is TGTGCCAGCAGTGGGGGCTCTGTAGGGGGCCTCTATGGCTACACCTTC. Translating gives CASSGGSVGGLYGYTF.

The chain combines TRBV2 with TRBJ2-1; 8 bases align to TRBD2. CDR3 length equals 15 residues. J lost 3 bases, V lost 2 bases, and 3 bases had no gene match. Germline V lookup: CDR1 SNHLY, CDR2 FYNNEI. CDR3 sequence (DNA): TGTGCCAGCAGTGAAAGCGGGGGCGTCTACAATGAGCAGTTCTTC. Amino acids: CASSESGGVYNEQFF.

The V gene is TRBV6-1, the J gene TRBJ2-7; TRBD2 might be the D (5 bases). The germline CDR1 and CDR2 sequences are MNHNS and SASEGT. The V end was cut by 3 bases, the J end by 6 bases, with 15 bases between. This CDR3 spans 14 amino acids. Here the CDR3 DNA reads TGTGCCAGCAGTGATGCGGGTTATCTGAGCGAGCAGTACTTC. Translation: CASSDAGYLSEQYF.

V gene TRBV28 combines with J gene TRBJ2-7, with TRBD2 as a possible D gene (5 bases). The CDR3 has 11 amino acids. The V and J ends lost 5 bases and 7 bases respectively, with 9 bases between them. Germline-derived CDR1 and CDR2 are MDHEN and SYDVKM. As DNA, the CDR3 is TGTGCCAGCAGTCTAACGGGGGAGCAGTACTTC. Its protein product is CASSLTGEQYF.

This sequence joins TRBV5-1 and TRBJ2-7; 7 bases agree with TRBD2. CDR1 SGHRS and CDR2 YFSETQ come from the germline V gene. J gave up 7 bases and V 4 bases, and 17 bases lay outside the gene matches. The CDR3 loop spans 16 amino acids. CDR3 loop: CASSGGPAGIIGEQYF. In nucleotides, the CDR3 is TGCGCCAGCAGCGGGGGTCCAGCGGGGATCATAGGGGAGCAGTACTTC.

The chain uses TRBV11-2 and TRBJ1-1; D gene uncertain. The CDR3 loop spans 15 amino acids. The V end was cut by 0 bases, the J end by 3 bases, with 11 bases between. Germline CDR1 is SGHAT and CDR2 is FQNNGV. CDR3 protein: CASSLDSSLDTEAFF. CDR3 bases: TGTGCCAGCAGCTTAGATAGTTCACTGGACACTGAAGCTTTCTTT. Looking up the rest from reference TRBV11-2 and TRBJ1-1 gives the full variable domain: EAGVAQSPRYKIIEKRQSVAFWCNPISGHATLYWYQQILGQGPKLLIQFQNNGVVDDSQLPKDRFSAERLKGVDSTLKIQPAKLEDSAVYLCASSLDSSLDTEAFFGQGTRLTVV.

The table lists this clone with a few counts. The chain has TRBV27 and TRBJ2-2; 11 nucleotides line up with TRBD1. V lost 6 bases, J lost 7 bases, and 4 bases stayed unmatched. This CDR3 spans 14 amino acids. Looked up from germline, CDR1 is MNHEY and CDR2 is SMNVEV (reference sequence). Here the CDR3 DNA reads TGTGCCAGCAGATGGGGACAGGGGGTCGGGGAGCTGTTTTTT. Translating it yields CASRWGQGVGELFF.

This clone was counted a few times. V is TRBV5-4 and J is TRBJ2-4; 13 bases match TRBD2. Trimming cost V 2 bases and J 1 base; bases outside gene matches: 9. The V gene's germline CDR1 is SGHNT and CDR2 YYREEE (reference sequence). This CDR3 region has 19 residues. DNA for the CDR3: TGTGCCAGCAGCTTTTTCCCGGGACTAGCGGGACTCGCCAAAAACATTCAGTACTTC. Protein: CASSFFPGLAGLAKNIQYF.

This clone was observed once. The CDR3 sequence: CSARLDNEQFF. CDR3 sequence (DNA): TGCAGTGCTCGGTTGGACAATGAGCAGTTCTTC. The genes are TRBV20-1 and TRBJ2-1; D unresolved. The germline gives CDR1 DFQATT, CDR2 SNEGSKA (reference sequence). V lost 5 bases to trimming and J lost 5 bases, with 7 bases between them. This CDR3 has 11 residues.

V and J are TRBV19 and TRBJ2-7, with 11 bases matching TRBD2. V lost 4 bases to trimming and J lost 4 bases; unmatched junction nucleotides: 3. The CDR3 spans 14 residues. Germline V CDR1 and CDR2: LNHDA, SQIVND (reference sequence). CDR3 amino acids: CASSTTSGGYEQYF. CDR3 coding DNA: TGTGCCAGTAGTACAACTAGCGGGGGTTACGAGCAGTACTTC. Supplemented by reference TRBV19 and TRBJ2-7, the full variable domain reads DGGITQSPKYLFRKEGQNVTLSCEQNLNHDAMYWYRQDPGQGLRLIYYSQIVNDFQKGDIAEGYSVSREKKESFPLTVTSAQKNPTAFYLCASSTTSGGYEQYFGPGTRLTVT.